The 30 T cell receptor beta chains in this list originate from one sample, sequenced in a study of naive and memory T cell subsets. Study outcomes and limitations: A few larger clonotypes appeared in naive repertoires, especially CD8, possibly memory cells re-expressing CD45RA.

Two oligonucleotides, mixed equimolar, formed the beta constant-region primer covering TRBC1 and TRBC2. Nested alpha and beta constant-region primers with the SP2 primer drove four PCR rounds on ligated cDNA. Using its own MiXCR run on the UMI-ligation and nested PCR reads, TCRdb lists one record per CDR3 protein. This sample has roughly 92,000 distinct CDR3 sequences, with around 10% found just once. Their antigens are not known. Specimen: naive CD4+ T cells from blood. The receptors derive from a human donor in good health.

There are many counts of this clonotype. The chain links TRBV9 to TRBJ2-7; the match to TRBD1 covers 10 bases. V was pared by 3 bases and J by 5 bases, with 17 bases of the junction left unmatched. Germline V gene lookup returns CDR1 SGDLS and CDR2 YYNGEE. The CDR3 spans 18 residues. CDR3: CASSARDRGAGERDEQYF. In nucleotides, the CDR3 is TGTGCCAGCAGCGCCCGGGACAGGGGAGCGGGGGAACGAGACGAGCAGTACTTC. The whole variable domain, remainder taken from reference TRBV9 and TRBJ2-7, is DSGVTQTPKHLITATGQRVTLRCSPRSGDLSVYWYQQSLDQGLQFLIQYYNGEERAKGNILERFSAQQFPDLHSELNLSSLELGDSALYFCASSARDRGAGERDEQYFGPGTRLTVT.

There are a few counts of this clonotype. This sequence joins TRBV29-1 and TRBJ2-1, with 7 bases aligning to TRBD2. Losses at the gene ends were 4 bases for V and 1 base for J; bases not matched to a gene: 7. CDR1 is SQVTM, CDR2 ANQGSEA, per germline. The CDR3 is 15 residues long. CDR3 region: CSVGGGSTSYNEQFF. The CDR3 region has the DNA TGCAGCGTTGGAGGCGGGAGCACGTCCTACAATGAGCAGTTCTTC.

The chain recombines TRBV27 with TRBJ2-5, with a weak D call TRBD2 (7 bases). Trimming cost V 6 bases and J 4 bases, with 21 bases left between them. Germline V gives CDR1 MNHEY, CDR2 SMNVEV (reference sequence). This CDR3 is 16 amino acids long. The CDR3 sequence: CASRGPGRGFVETQYF. Here the CDR3 DNA reads TGTGCCAGCAGGGGACCGGGGAGGGGGTTCGTAGAGACCCAGTACTTC.

This clonotype occurred many times. The chain has TRBV14 and TRBJ2-1, with D perhaps matching TRBD1 (6 bases). V lost 5 bases and J lost 8, with 13 bases in between. The germline CDR1 and CDR2 sequences are SGHDN and FVKESK. This CDR3 has 13 residues. CDR3 nucleotides: TGTGCCAGCAGCAGTACCAGGGGCGATGAGCAGTTCTTC. This sequence encodes CASSSTRGDEQFF.

The chain employs TRBV7-2 and TRBJ2-1, with 8 bases matching TRBD2. The CDR3 totals 16 residues. Germline V lookup: CDR1 SGHTA, CDR2 FQGNSA. Trimming removed 6 bases from V and 7 bases from J; junction bases left unmatched: 14. CDR3 residues: CASRMGGTSGLNEQFF. In DNA, the CDR3 is TGTGCCAGCAGGATGGGTGGGACTAGTGGTTTAAATGAGCAGTTCTTC.

The rearrangement links TRBV6-5 to TRBJ1-5; TRBD1 aligns across 8 bases. The J segment lost 0 bases and the V segment lost 6 bases, leaving 7 bases of the junction unmatched. This CDR3 has 16 amino acids. Germline values: CDR1 MNHEY, CDR2 SVGAGI. The CDR3 region has the DNA TGTGCCAGCAGGAGGGACAGGAGAAATAGCAATCAGCCCCAGCATTTT. Translation: CASRRDRRNSNQPQHF.

At least ten counts were recorded for this clonotype. The chain links TRBV7-2 to TRBJ1-5; D ambiguous. V lost 3 bases and J lost 2, with 8 bases in between. This CDR3 has 14 residues. Germline V gives CDR1 SGHTA, CDR2 FQGNSA. In nucleotides, the CDR3 is TGTGCCAGCAGCTTGAAATGGGGCAATCAGCCCCAGCATTTT. It yields the protein CASSLKWGNQPQHF.

This clonotype was seen a handful of times. V usage is TRBV6-1 and J usage is TRBJ1-2; tentative D call: TRBD1 (5 bases). V lost 6 bases to trimming and J lost 4 bases, with 12 bases between them. The germline CDR1 and CDR2 sequences are MNHNS and SASEGT. The CDR3 spans 13 residues. In DNA form, the CDR3 reads TGTGCCAGCAGGACGAGGGACTCCTATGGCTACACCTTC. Translated, it gives CASRTRDSYGYTF.

This sequence joins TRBV6-4 and TRBJ1-6; D unresolved. V shed 8 bases and J shed 8 bases, with 16 bases lying between them. CDR1 is MRHNA and CDR2 is SNTAGT in the germline V gene. CDR3 length: 14 residues. The CDR3 here is CASSKTLDYSPLHF. CDR3 coding DNA: TGTGCCAGCTCGAAGACCTTAGACTATTCACCCCTCCACTTT.

The chain employs TRBV6-2 or TRBV6-3 and TRBJ1-5; 9 bases align to TRBD1. V was clipped by 6 bases and J by 6 bases; unmatched bases: 3. Looked up from germline, CDR1 is MNHEY and CDR2 is SVGEGT. CDR3 length equals 13 residues. In nucleotides, the CDR3 is TGTGCCAGCAGCACAGGGGGCGGTCAGCCCCAGCATTTT. Its translation: CASSTGGGQPQHF.

There are many counts of this clonotype. V gene TRBV24-1 combines with J gene TRBJ2-7; TRBD2 might be the D (5 bases). V was clipped by 9 bases and J by 0 bases, with 11 bases between them. This CDR3 has 13 amino acids. Germline-derived CDR1 and CDR2 are KGHDR and SFDVKD. Here the CDR3 DNA reads TGTGCCACCTCCGCGGGCGGCTCCTACGAGCAGTACTTC. Translation gives CATSAGGSYEQYF.

The sample holds a few counts of this clonotype. The rearrangement uses TRBV7-2 and TRBJ1-6; a weak D match, TRBD1 (5 bases). Germline V CDR1 and CDR2: SGHTA, FQGNSA. Deletions cut 4 bases from V and 7 bases from J, with 11 bases between. The CDR3 contains 14 residues. The CDR3 DNA follows: TGTGCCAGCAGCTGGGGGGGAGGGAATTCACCCCTCCACTTT. Translation gives CASSWGGGNSPLHF.

The V call is TRBV3-1, the J call TRBJ1-2; D is unclear. The ends were cut back, 0 bases at V and 4 bases at J, with 9 bases in the middle. Per germline, CDR1 LGHDT and CDR2 YNNKEL (reference sequence). CDR3 length: 14 residues. The CDR3 sequence is CASSQDNRVYGYTF. For the CDR3, the DNA is TGTGCCAGCAGCCAAGATAACAGAGTCTATGGCTACACCTTC.

This clonotype was found many times. The chain employs TRBV29-1 and TRBJ2-5; TRBD2 agrees at 10 bases. V lost 5 bases, J lost 5 bases, and 5 bases stayed unmatched. Germline lookup yields CDR1 SQVTM and CDR2 ANQGSEA. The CDR3 has 13 residues. The CDR3 nucleotides read TGCAGCGTTAGCGGGGGGGCCCTGGAGACCCAGTACTTC. It translates to CSVSGGALETQYF.

The gene calls are TRBV12-3 or TRBV12-4 and TRBJ1-5; possibly TRBD1 for D (5 bases). This CDR3 has 15 residues. The germline V and J ends were trimmed by 3 bases and 6 bases, with 15 bases remaining between them. CDR3 sequence (DNA): TGTGCCAGCAGTTTTTTTAAGGGGAGCGGTCAGCCCCAGCATTTT. It translates to CASSFFKGSGQPQHF.

The rearrangement links TRBV15 to TRBJ2-7; TRBD1 might be the D (5 bases). From germline, CDR1 is LNHNV and CDR2 YYDKDF (reference sequence). Between the trimmed V and J ends, which lost 0 bases and 1 base, there was a span of 10 bases. CDR3 length: 15 residues. The CDR3 loop reads CATSREDKGSYEQYF. The CDR3 bases are TGTGCCACCAGCAGAGAGGATAAGGGGTCCTACGAGCAGTACTTC. The whole variable domain, filled in from reference TRBV15 and TRBJ2-7, reads DAMVIQNPRYQVTQFGKPVTLSCSQTLNHNVMYWYQQKSSQAPKLLFHYYDKDFNNEADTPDNFQSRRPNTSFCFLDIRSPGLGDTAMYLCATSREDKGSYEQYFGPGTRLTVT.

This clonotype has only a few counts. Here the CDR3 DNA reads TGTGCCAGCAGCTTCATCCAGGAAGGCGATGAGCAGTTCTTC. Amino acids: CASSFIQEGDEQFF. The chain combines TRBV5-4 with TRBJ2-1; D unresolved. The ends were cut back, 2 bases at V and 8 bases at J, with 14 bases in the middle. The germline CDR1 and CDR2 sequences are SGHNT and YYREEE (reference sequence). The CDR3 contains 14 residues.

The chain has TRBV18 and TRBJ2-1, with 9 bases fitting TRBD1. Germline V gene lookup returns CDR1 KGHSH and CDR2 LQKENI. Unmatched junction bases numbered 9, after V lost 5 bases and J lost 7 bases. The CDR3 consists of 15 residues. The DNA of the CDR3 is TGTGCCAGCTCAATGGACAGGGGCACGCCTAATGAGCAGTTCTTC. Its translation is CASSMDRGTPNEQFF.

The rearrangement links TRBV28 to TRBJ2-5; 11 positions match TRBD1. The V segment lost 2 bases and the J segment 5 bases; nucleotides outside the gene matches: 7. CDR1 is MDHEN and CDR2 is SYDVKM in the germline V gene. CDR3 size: 16 residues. The DNA of the CDR3 is TGTGCCAGCAGTTTACGCGGACAGGGGGCGAAGGAGACCCAGTACTTC. Protein sequence: CASSLRGQGAKETQYF.

This clonotype was recorded at least ten times. The V call is TRBV20-1, the J call TRBJ2-6; D not resolved. CDR1 and CDR2 (germline): DFQATT, SNEGSKA (reference sequence). V lost 6 bases to trimming and J lost 1 base, with 7 bases between them. CDR3 size: 13 residues. CDR3 protein: CSAPSSGANVLTF. The CDR3, as DNA: TGCAGTGCCCCGTCATCTGGGGCCAACGTCCTGACTTTC.

This clonotype was counted many times. The chain employs TRBV12-3 or TRBV12-4 and TRBJ2-1; 15 bases are shared with TRBD2. The CDR3 loop spans 16 amino acids. V shed 5 bases, J shed 7 bases, and the junction held 6 bases outside the gene matches. DNA of the CDR3: TGTGCCAGCAGTGGTTGGACTAGCGGGAGGGAAAATGAGCAGTTCTTC. Translating gives CASSGWTSGRENEQFF.

This chain links TRBV2 with TRBJ1-1; no clear D. The V and J ends lost 3 bases and 4 bases respectively, with 12 bases between them. Per germline, CDR1 SNHLY and CDR2 FYNNEI. This CDR3 has 14 residues. CDR3 nucleotides: TGTGCCAGCAGTGAGTCGGCAGCTTCCACTGAAGCTTTCTTT. Its translation is CASSESAASTEAFF.

The J gene is TRBJ1-2, the V gene TRBV2, with TRBD1 matching 7 bases. CDR3 length: 14 residues. Germline V gene data show CDR1 as SNHLY and CDR2 as FYNNEI. With V trimmed by 6 bases and J by 4 bases, 8 bases remained unmatched. The CDR3 DNA reads TGTGCCAGCAGACGAACCCAGGGGGGCTATGGCTACACCTTC. Encoded protein: CASRRTQGGYGYTF.

The table lists this clonotype with a few counts. The V call is TRBV15, the J call TRBJ2-1, with D possibly called TRBD1 or TRBD2 (5 bases each). The CDR3 has 13 amino acids. V was trimmed by 3 bases and J by 12 bases, leaving 15 bases between them. Germline CDR1 LNHNV, CDR2 YYDKDF (reference sequence). CDR3 in amino acids: CATSSLSLGPQFF. The DNA for the CDR3 is TGTGCCACCAGCAGCCTGAGTTTGGGACCGCAGTTCTTC.

This clonotype was detected a few times. The V call is TRBV11-2, the J call TRBJ2-1; D call uncertain. The CDR3 contains 12 residues. CDR1 and CDR2 (germline): SGHAT, FQNNGV. Trimming cost V 4 bases and J 15 bases, with 16 bases left between them. In DNA form, the CDR3 reads TGTGCCAGCAGCTCGCAAGCCGCCGGTCGGTTCTTC. Translating it yields CASSSQAAGRFF.

There are many counts of this clonotype. The V and J genes are TRBV20-1 and TRBJ1-6; no clear D. The V gene's germline CDR1 is DFQATT and CDR2 SNEGSKA (reference sequence). Deletions cut 3 bases from V and 5 bases from J, with 14 bases between. This CDR3 comprises 15 residues. The CDR3 nucleotides read TGCAGTGCTAGCCTCGGACGGAGAGATAATTCACCCCTCCACTTT. Protein product: CSASLGRRDNSPLHF.

This clonotype was counted a few times. The V call is TRBV4-1, the J call TRBJ1-4; D is undetermined. Germline V CDR1 and CDR2: MGHRA, YSYEKL. The CDR3 contains 15 residues. The V gene lost 0 bases and the J gene lost 3 bases, with 8 bases spanning the gap. For the CDR3, the DNA is TGCGCCAGCAGCCAAGATCTCCGCGCTAATGAAAAACTGTTTTTT. This codes for CASSQDLRANEKLFF.

V gene TRBV5-1 combines with J gene TRBJ2-7; the D gene is possibly TRBD2 (6 bases). Per the germline V gene, CDR1 is SGHRS and CDR2 is YFSETQ. This CDR3 has 14 amino acids. V was pared by 3 bases and J by 2 bases, with 12 bases between. CDR3 DNA: TGCGCCAGCAGCTCGACCGGGGGTACCTACGAGCAGTACTTC. Translating it yields CASSSTGGTYEQYF. Full variable domain (outside the CDR3, taken from reference TRBV5-1 and TRBJ2-7): KAGVTQTPRYLIKTRGQQVTLSCSPISGHRSVSWYQQTPGQGLQFLFEYFSETQRNKGNFPGRFSGRQFSNSRSEMNVSTLELGDSALYLCASSSTGGTYEQYFGPGTRLTVT.

This chain uses TRBV20-1 with TRBJ2-1; TRBD2 agrees at 8 bases. The V segment lost 3 bases and the J segment 7 bases; nucleotides outside the gene matches: 20. The CDR3 spans 18 residues. Germline loops: CDR1 DFQATT, CDR2 SNEGSKA (reference sequence). CDR3 bases: TGCAGTGCTAGTGGTGGGCGCGGGAGGCTGTCAGGGTTTAATGAGCAGTTCTTC. Encoded protein: CSASGGRGRLSGFNEQFF.

This clonotype was observed a few times. V is TRBV6-1 and J is TRBJ1-5, with a tentative D call TRBD1 (5 bases). The CDR3 has 13 residues. The germline V gene encodes CDR1 MNHNS and CDR2 SASEGT. Between the trimmed V and J ends, which lost 9 bases and 5 bases, there was a span of 14 bases. The CDR3 DNA sequence: TGTGCCAGTCAGGGTGAAGGCGATCAGCCCCAGCATTTT. This translates into CASQGEGDQPQHF.